This TCR beta chain was found in a study of T cell responses to AZD1222 COVID-19 vaccine. Study-wide results and limits: White British donors predominated, females outnumbered males, and clonal diversity was possibly underestimated.

Details on this clone: Its target is unknown.

This table comes from immunoSEQ multiplex PCR, and its TCRdb copy is limited to in-frame clones, with some not included. The profile shows some 30,000 clones, under 90% of them singletons. Sequenced material: peripheral blood, taken 28 days after the second AZD1222 dose. The clonotype comes from an adult who received the AZD1222 COVID-19 vaccine.

CDR3 bases: TGTGCCAGCAGCTTGGGACTAGCGGGAGGGCCAGTTCTGAATGAGCAGTTCTTC. This encodes CASSLGLAGGPVLNEQFF. V usage is TRBV11-3 and J usage is TRBJ2-1, with TRBD2 matching 16 bases. CDR3 size: 18 residues. V shed 3 bases, J shed 7 bases, and the junction held 9 bases outside the gene matches. CDR1 is SGHNT and CDR2 is YENEEA in the germline V gene.